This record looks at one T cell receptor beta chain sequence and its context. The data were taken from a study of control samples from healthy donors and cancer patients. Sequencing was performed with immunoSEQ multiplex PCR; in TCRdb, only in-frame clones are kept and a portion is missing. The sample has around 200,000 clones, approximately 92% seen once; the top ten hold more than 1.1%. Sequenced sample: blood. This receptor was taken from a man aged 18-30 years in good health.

This CDR3 is CAWSGQPNTEAFF. For the CDR3, the DNA is TGTGCCTGGAGTGGACAGCCGAACACTGAAGCTTTCTTT. The genes are TRBV30 and TRBJ1-1, with D perhaps TRBD1 (5 bases). Germline V gene data show CDR1 as GTSNPN and CDR2 as SVGIG (reference sequence). The germline V and J ends were trimmed by 1 base and 1 base, with 7 bases remaining between them. The length of the CDR3 is 13 residues.